The following is a TCR delta chain sequence with its context. Its specificity is unknown. It is likely a read error: a sequence one base away is far more abundant. This sample was taken from a study of gammadelta T cells in human blood. CDR1 is GEAIGNYY and CDR2 is EKD in the germline V gene. This CDR3 has 20 residues. TCRdb re-called the RT-PCR reads using CATT. The top ten clones hold roughly 50% of a sample with approximately 310 delta-chain clones, 10% to 15% of them seen once. General study points: Microbial exposure reportedly appeared to drive polyclonal expansion of innate gamma-delta T cells right after birth.

Input material: Vgamma9Vdelta2 gamma-delta T cells from adult blood. This sequence was found in a human donor. This chain uses TRDV2 with TRDJ3; possible D gene TRDD3, 6 bases. CDR3 region: CAGDTVRRGRSSWDTRQMFF. DNA of the CDR3: TGTGCCGGTGACACCGTCCGCCGGGGGAGAAGCTCCTGGGACACCCGACAGATGTTTTTC.